This T cell receptor beta chain was sequenced for a study of T cell responses to AZD1222 COVID-19 vaccine. General study findings and limits: Spike-specific TCR repertoires showed rising breadth and depth after two AZD1222 doses. Clonal diversity was possibly underestimated; the donors were predominantly white British and more often female. Only a handful of AZD1222 recipients, six or seven in all, had baseline seropositivity. The study sampled repertoires only after the peak T cell response.

Trimming took 2 bases from V and 5 from J; bases not matched to a gene: 7. The V gene's germline CDR1 is SGHRS and CDR2 YFSETQ. This CDR3 has 15 residues. Points on this clone: Its antigen is unidentified.

This table comes from immunoSEQ multiplex PCR, and its TCRdb copy is limited to in-frame clones, with some not included. This table has 110,000 to 150,000 clones, 85% to 90% appearing once. The chain recombines TRBV5-1 with TRBJ2-1, with 7 bases aligning to TRBD1. The clonotype was recovered from an adult in good health. The sequencing here drew on peripheral blood, taken on day 0 of AZD1222 vaccination. CDR3 sequence: CASSFWGTENNEQFF. Here the CDR3 DNA reads TGCGCCAGCAGCTTTTGGGGGACAGAGAACAATGAGCAGTTCTTC. The variable domain in full, with the rest retrieved from reference TRBV5-1 and TRBJ2-1, is KAGVTQTPRYLIKTRGQQVTLSCSPISGHRSVSWYQQTPGQGLQFLFEYFSETQRNKGNFPGRFSGRQFSNSRSEMNVSTLELGDSALYLCASSFWGTENNEQFFGPGTRLTVL.